The TCR beta chain under discussion was sequenced for a study of T cells in tuberculosis. Comments on this clone: Its antigen is still unknown.

General study results and limits: Active tuberculosis TCR-alpha repertoires lay closer to GMM-specific TCRs than IGRA-negative controls, suggesting clonal expansion.

The time point was: new active TB diagnosis, blood taken before or within 7 days of starting treatment. Sequenced by immunoSEQ multiplex PCR; TCRdb stores in-frame clones only, minus some. The table lists about 50,000 clones, roughly 96% of them singletons. The sequence came from an adult with tuberculosis. The specimen was PBMCs, collected at tuberculosis diagnosis.

The CDR3 protein is CASSRGRGPEAFF. Here the CDR3 DNA reads TGTGCCAGCAGTAGAGGCAGGGGGCCTGAAGCTTTCTTT. This sequence joins TRBV2 and TRBJ1-1, with 8 bases that match TRBD1. The germline V gene encodes CDR1 SNHLY and CDR2 FYNNEI. The CDR3 is made up of 13 amino acids. V was clipped by 5 bases and J by 6 bases; unmatched bases: 5.